Below are 21 T cell receptor beta chains sequenced from a single sample in a study of post-analysis software for immune sequencing data. Unique molecular identifiers were built into the TCR beta cDNA libraries. TCRdb re-called the PCR reads with MiXCR, one entry per CDR3 protein. The data contain fewer than 700,000 distinct CDR3 sequences, 44% of them singletons. The antigens of these receptors remain unknown. Findings of the study overall: Relative to controls, patients had a few TRBV segments at higher frequency, with TRBV5-6, TRBV5-1 and TRBV20-1 among these.

The sequenced material came from blood. Every receptor here comes from a girl aged 5 to 17 with multiple sclerosis.

The sample holds a few counts of this clonotype. This chain joins TRBV5-1 and TRBJ2-3; TRBD1 matches at 8 bases. This CDR3 region has 15 residues. V trimming: 5 bases; J trimming: 0 bases; junction bases outside the gene matches: 5. Germline V lookup: CDR1 SGHRS, CDR2 YFSETQ. The CDR3 DNA is TGCGCCAGCAGACAGGGGGTGATTAGCACAGATACGCAGTATTTT. It specifies CASRQGVISTDTQYF.

The chain is built from TRBV7-6 and TRBJ2-1; TRBD1 agrees at 9 bases. Germline V gene sequence: CDR1 SGHVS, CDR2 FNYEAQ. The CDR3 extends over 14 amino acids. With 3 bases clipped from V and 6 bases from J, the junction kept 3 bases outside the gene matches. Here the CDR3 DNA reads TGTGCCAGCAGCTTGGACAGGGGTACCAATGAGCAGTTCTTC. Encoded protein: CASSLDRGTNEQFF.

This chain joins TRBV7-8 and TRBJ1-5, with 7 bases aligning to TRBD1. J gave up 8 bases and V 2 bases, and 12 bases lay outside the gene matches. This CDR3 is built from 16 residues. Germline-derived CDR1 and CDR2 are SGHVS and FQNEAQ. This chain's CDR3 is CASSLRESTGVKPQHF. The CDR3 region has the DNA TGTGCCAGCAGCTTACGGGAGAGCACAGGGGTGAAGCCCCAGCATTTT.

This clonotype was counted a single time. The chain combines TRBV7-2 with TRBJ1-5; possible D gene TRBD1, 6 bases. This CDR3 has 14 residues. Germline CDR1 SGHTA, CDR2 FQGNSA. V was clipped by 2 bases and J by 3 bases, with 8 bases between them. The CDR3 sequence: CASSLRTVNQPQHF. The CDR3 nucleotides are TGTGCCAGCAGCTTAAGGACAGTCAATCAGCCCCAGCATTTT.

Concerning this clonotype: One junction end disagrees with the germline gene, perhaps due to a read error. This sequence joins TRBV10-3 and TRBJ2-6; 11 bases agree with TRBD2. The CDR3 is 16 residues long. CDR1 and CDR2 from the germline V gene are ENHRY and SYGVKD. CDR3 DNA sequence: TGTGCCACCAGACTAGCGGGATACTCTGGGGCCAGCGTCCTGACTTTC. This codes for CATRLAGYSGASVLTF.

Many counts were recorded for this clonotype. The V gene is TRBV15, the J gene TRBJ2-5, with 8 bases that match TRBD1. Losses at the gene ends were 0 bases for V and 10 bases for J; bases not matched to a gene: 13. Germline CDR1 LNHNV, CDR2 YYDKDF (reference sequence). CDR3 length: 16 amino acids. CDR3 protein: CATSRDSGTGATVQYF. CDR3 DNA: TGTGCCACCAGCAGAGATTCCGGGACAGGAGCCACTGTCCAGTACTTC. Full variable domain (missing parts from reference TRBV15 and TRBJ2-5): DAMVIQNPRYQVTQFGKPVTLSCSQTLNHNVMYWYQQKSSQAPKLLFHYYDKDFNNEADTPDNFQSRRPNTSFCFLDIRSPGLGDTAMYLCATSRDSGTGATVQYFGPGTRLLVL.

Many counts were recorded for this clonotype. This CDR3 reads CSVSIVNEQFF. Here the CDR3 DNA reads TGCAGCGTTTCGATCGTGAATGAGCAGTTCTTC. V is TRBV29-1 and J is TRBJ2-1; D remains ambiguous. V was cut by 5 bases and J by 7 bases, with 9 bases left in between. CDR1 and CDR2 from the germline V gene are SQVTM and ANQGSEA. This CDR3 is built from 11 residues.

The table lists this clonotype with a few counts. The chain joins TRBV6-5 to TRBJ1-4; no clear D gene. The CDR3 extends over 14 amino acids. The V gene lost 5 bases and the J gene lost 4 bases, with 11 bases spanning the gap. Germline V gene data show CDR1 as MNHEY and CDR2 as SVGAGI. In DNA form, the CDR3 reads TGTGCCAGCAGTCGGACGGCCAATAATGAAAAACTGTTTTTT. Protein product: CASSRTANNEKLFF.

This clonotype has a handful of counts. The V gene is TRBV29-1, the J gene TRBJ1-2; D is unresolved. CDR3 size: 12 residues. V lost 2 bases and J lost 9, with 13 bases in between. Per the germline V gene, CDR1 is SQVTM and CDR2 is ANQGSEA. CDR3 region: CSVERSEYSYTF. In nucleotides, the CDR3 is TGCAGCGTTGAAAGGTCGGAGTATAGCTACACCTTC.

The V call is TRBV6-2 or TRBV6-3, the J call TRBJ1-1; D is possibly TRBD1 (5 bases). This CDR3 contains 12 residues. Trimming shortened V by 7 bases and J by 10 bases, and 16 bases separated the two germline ends. CDR1 MNHEY and CDR2 SVGEGT come from the germline V gene. Here the CDR3 reads CASKIYGAGAFF. The CDR3 DNA is TGTGCCAGCAAGATTTACGGGGCGGGAGCTTTCTTT.

This clonotype was seen a handful of times. CDR3 region: CASSPWGEGRNEQFF. The CDR3 coding sequence is TGTGCCAGCAGCCCGTGGGGGGAAGGTAGGAATGAGCAGTTCTTC. V gene TRBV4-2 combines with J gene TRBJ2-1; D may be TRBD2 (6 bases). Germline values: CDR1 LGHNA, CDR2 YNFKEQ. V shed 4 bases and J shed 7 bases, with 17 bases lying between them. CDR3 length: 15 residues.

The V call is TRBV5-1, the J call TRBJ2-1; weak D call: TRBD1 (5 bases). The CDR3 extends over 14 amino acids. V was cut by 1 base and J by 10 bases, with 15 bases left in between. Germline-derived CDR1 and CDR2 are SGHRS and YFSETQ. The CDR3 sequence is CASSLYQGMEEQFF. CDR3 in DNA: TGCGCCAGCAGCTTGTACCAGGGAATGGAGGAGCAGTTCTTC.

V and J are TRBV7-8 and TRBJ2-7; tentative D call: TRBD2 (5 bases). V gave up 7 bases and J gave up 6 bases, with 16 bases separating them. The germline CDR1 and CDR2 sequences are SGHVS and FQNEAQ. The CDR3 extends over 13 amino acids. DNA for the CDR3: TGTGCCAGCACCCCGATCGGGGTCCGCGAGCAGTACTTC. Protein product: CASTPIGVREQYF.

This rearrangement joins TRBV29-1 to TRBJ1-2, with 8 bases aligning to TRBD1. CDR1 and CDR2 from the germline V gene are SQVTM and ANQGSEA. V was clipped by 8 bases and J by 4 bases; unmatched bases: 12. The length of the CDR3 is 14 residues. The CDR3 sequence: CSSTTGVTSYGYTF. The CDR3, as DNA: TGCAGCTCCACGACAGGGGTGACAAGCTATGGCTACACCTTC.

This rearrangement joins TRBV20-1 to TRBJ2-6; D may be TRBD1 (5 bases). The CDR3 extends over 14 amino acids. Germline CDR1 reads DFQATT; CDR2 reads SNEGSKA (reference sequence). V was trimmed by 3 bases and J by 1 base, leaving 7 bases between them. CDR3 region: CSARQGSGANVLTF. The DNA of the CDR3 is TGCAGTGCTAGGCAGGGTTCTGGGGCCAACGTCCTGACTTTC.

V and J are TRBV12-3 or TRBV12-4 and TRBJ1-1; TRBD1 matches at 10 bases. Unmatched junction bases numbered 10, after V lost 5 bases and J lost 4 bases. The CDR3 spans 16 residues. CDR3 residues: CASSPRQGAFGTEAFF. CDR3 nucleotides: TGTGCCAGCAGTCCAAGACAGGGGGCGTTTGGCACTGAAGCTTTCTTT.

Only a few counts were recorded for this clonotype. The chain has TRBV4-1 and TRBJ2-5; maybe TRBD2 (5 bases). CDR3 length equals 14 residues. V was trimmed by 2 bases and J by 1 base, leaving 8 bases between them. The germline V gene has CDR1 MGHRA and CDR2 YSYEKL. Here the CDR3 DNA reads TGCGCCAGCAGCCAACTAGCCATCCAAGAGACCCAGTACTTC. It yields the protein CASSQLAIQETQYF.

This clonotype came up a few times. V usage is TRBV11-2 and J usage is TRBJ2-3; no clear D. V was clipped by 1 base and J by 0 bases, with 23 bases between them. The CDR3 is made up of 20 amino acids. CDR1 and CDR2 from the germline V gene are SGHAT and FQNNGV. CDR3 sequence reads: CASSLGRSGGLSPSTDTQYF. CDR3 bases: TGTGCCAGCAGCTTAGGGAGATCGGGCGGATTGTCCCCTAGCACAGATACGCAGTATTTT.

This clonotype was seen once. The V and J genes are TRBV7-2 and TRBJ2-5, with D possibly TRBD2 on 6 matching bases. Germline V lookup: CDR1 SGHTA, CDR2 FQGNSA. The V and J ends lost 1 base and 4 bases respectively, with 10 bases between them. The CDR3 contains 14 residues. CDR3 loop: CASSLGVGGETQYF. The CDR3 nucleotides read TGTGCCAGCAGCTTAGGAGTGGGAGGAGAGACCCAGTACTTC.

This clonotype occurred a few times. V usage is TRBV5-1 and J usage is TRBJ1-1, with TRBD1 matching 9 bases. Germline V lookup: CDR1 SGHRS, CDR2 YFSETQ. Trimming cost V 0 bases and J 4 bases; bases outside gene matches: 4. The CDR3 runs 15 residues. The CDR3 is CASSLGTGGSTEAFF. The CDR3 DNA reads TGCGCCAGCAGCTTGGGTACAGGGGGCAGCACTGAAGCTTTCTTT.

Of note for this clonotype: One junction end disagrees with the germline gene, perhaps due to a read error. V gene TRBV6-6 combines with J gene TRBJ1-5; D is possibly TRBD1 (5 bases). The germline V gene encodes CDR1 MNHNY and CDR2 SVGAGI (reference sequence). The CDR3 spans 15 residues. The CDR3 nucleotides read TGTGTCAGCAGTAGAGTGAAGGGGCCGAGGCAGCCCCAGCATTTT. Its protein product is CVSSRVKGPRQPQHF.